This TCR beta chain was identified during a study of radiotherapy plus CTLA-4 blockade in lung cancer (dated by TCRdb to the late 2010s). A note on the overall study: Objective responses occurred in around 20% of enrolled patients, and about 33% achieved disease control.

To note about this clone: The clone's antigen remains unknown. No quality values exist for individual bases; no much larger clone is one base distant.

In this study, focal radiation therapy paired with CTLA-4 blockade (ipilimumab) was tested in patients who had chemo-refractory metastatic non-small-cell lung cancer. The library relied on the immunoSEQ multiplex PCR assay. This is the immuneACCESS table as TCRdb keeps it, with only in-frame sequences that have V and J called. A part of the clones is gone; compared with another copy, unresolved V genes explain less than half, and the rest is unexplained. Counted in this sample were roughly 90,000 clones; about 78% of them appeared once. About 14% of the sample is held by the ten biggest clonotypes. Inclusive of the bounding cysteine and phenylalanine, the CDR3 is 16 residues long. The only DNA kept is the CDR3, 48 bases in frame from the first base. CDR1 and CDR2, per the germline V gene (reference sequence), are SEHNR and FQNEAQ. Trimmed from V: 3 bases; trimmed from J: 1 base; junction bases lacking a gene match: 7.

What the authors observed across the whole study: Increased serum interferon-beta after radiation, together with early dynamic changes in blood T cell clones, were reported to be the strongest predictors of response. After treatment with radiotherapy and ipilimumab, TCR clones that originated in tumors expanded in peripheral blood.

This receptor was taken from a human donor with non-small cell lung cancer that progressed on radiotherapy plus ipilimumab. The rearrangement joined TRBV7-9 to TRBJ2-3; the junction holds 7 bases that match TRBD2. The sequencing here drew on peripheral blood, taken from a patient treated with radiotherapy plus ipilimumab. In nucleotide form, the sequence is TGTGCCAGCAGCTTTAGAGTGGCGGGGGGCACAGATACGCAGTATTTT. The encoded protein is CASSFRVAGGTDTQYF.